This record concerns one T cell receptor beta chain sequence. Its antigen is not identified. The PCR employed 60 Vbeta primers together with 13 Jbeta primers. Clones were read by immunoSEQ multiplex PCR, and TCRdb kept only the in-frame ones, dropping some. The table has about 140,000 clones, around 80% seen once. The data belong to a study of cytomegalovirus exposure and HLA in healthy donors. Study-wide points: The listing of 150 to 200 TCR beta chains classed them as cytomegalovirus-associated.

Among the donors, all were healthy bone marrow donors. Sequencing was carried out using PBMCs. This TCR was recovered from a man aged 25 to 40 in good health and CMV-seronegative.

DNA for the CDR3: TGCAGCTTCCAAAGGGCAGGGGCCACTGAAGCTTTCTTT. It codes for CSFQRAGATEAFF. The V and J genes are TRBV29-1 and TRBJ1-1, with D perhaps TRBD1 (6 bases). Per germline, CDR1 SQVTM and CDR2 ANQGSEA. This CDR3 comprises 13 residues. Trimming took 8 bases from V and 4 from J, leaving 17 bases between them.